Listed below are T cell receptor beta chains from one sample, sequenced in a study of blood T cell repertoires in COVID-19. TCRdb's copy holds only in-frame clones and misses some; the assay was immunoSEQ multiplex PCR. The sample contains about 300,000 clones, 70% to 90% of which appear only once. The sequenced sample consisted of peripheral blood. The origin of the receptors is a woman aged 45 to 65 with COVID-19, enrolled during active disease. Each CDR3 is given with its conserved first and last residue. The order of the fields is D gene, J gene, V gene, clone size, CDR3 protein, CDR3 DNA. A D gene is named only where the DNA matches it firmly. A row's size may be missing; if present it is once, few, many or a size class.

TRBD2,TRBJ2-1,TRBV5-4,NA,CASSGRSGSSYNEQFF,TGTGCCAGCAGCGGCCGGAGCGGGAGCTCCTACAATGAGCAGTTCTTC
TRBD1,TRBJ1-2,TRBV6-2/TRBV6-3,NA,CASSQLHGTGGYGYTF,TGTGCCAGCAGCCAACTACACGGGACAGGGGGCTATGGCTACACCTTC
NA,TRBJ1-3,TRBV7-2,once,CASSPRTSGNTIYF,TGTGCCAGCAGCCCAAGAACTTCTGGAAACACCATATATTTT
NA,TRBJ1-6,TRBV24-1,once,CATSDSRIPGGSPLHF,TGTGCCACCAGTGATTCCAGGATCCCGGGAGGTTCACCCCTCCACTTT
NA,TRBJ2-6,TRBV29-1,NA,CSVPGLGANVLTF,TGCAGCGTCCCCGGACTTGGGGCCAACGTCCTGACTTTC
NA,TRBJ1-1,TRBV4-1,NA,CASAPQGPGTEAFF,TGCGCCAGCGCTCCGCAGGGGCCAGGAACTGAAGCTTTCTTT
TRBD1,TRBJ1-1,TRBV29-1,once,CSLKGQGALSEAFF,TGCAGCCTGAAGGGACAGGGGGCTCTGAGTGAAGCTTTCTTT
NA,TRBJ1-2,TRBV3-1/TRBV3-2,once,CASSSHRVGYGYTF,TGTGCCAGCAGCTCCCACAGGGTCGGTTATGGCTACACCTTC
TRBD2,TRBJ2-1,TRBV7-9,NA,CASSSMGGTSGSHCFF,TGTGCCAGCAGCTCCATGGGGGGGACTAGCGGGAGTCATTGCTTCTTC
NA,TRBJ1-5,TRBV19,NA,CASSVAGGGPQPQHF,TGTGCCAGTAGTGTCGCCGGGGGGGGGCCTCAGCCCCAGCATTTT
TRBD2,TRBJ2-1,TRBV6-1,NA,CASSEMTSGYNEQFF,TGTGCCAGCAGTGAAATGACTAGCGGATACAATGAGCAGTTCTTC
TRBD2,TRBJ2-7,TRBV27,NA,CASTKTSGRATASYEQYF,TGTGCCAGCACCAAGACTAGCGGGAGAGCTACCGCCTCCTACGAGCAGTACTTC
TRBD1,TRBJ1-6,TRBV10-2,NA,CASSGTGGRESPLHF,TGCGCCAGCAGTGGGACAGGGGGCCGGGAGTCACCCCTCCACTTT
TRBD1,TRBJ2-7,TRBV4-3,NA,CASSRLQGGLYEQYF,TGCGCCAGCAGCCGCTTACAGGGGGGATTGTACGAGCAGTACTTC
TRBD2,TRBJ2-2,TRBV2,NA,CASSEWAGATGELFF,TGTGCCAGCAGTGAATGGGCGGGAGCCACCGGGGAGCTGTTTTTT
TRBD1,TRBJ2-1,TRBV19,NA,CASSEGDREATSSYNEQFF,TGTGCCAGCTCCGAAGGGGACAGGGAGGCGACCAGCTCCTACAATGAGCAGTTCTTC
NA,TRBJ1-1,TRBV11-2,NA,CASSQAGQGIPEAFF,TGTGCCAGCAGCCAGGCTGGGCAGGGGATCCCTGAAGCTTTCTTT
NA,TRBJ1-6,TRBV6-5,NA,CASRAGRDSSPLHF,TGTGCCAGCAGAGCCGGGAGGGATTCGTCACCCCTCCACTTT
NA,TRBJ2-7,TRBV10-1,NA,CASSESKRVRDYEQYF,TGCGCCAGCAGTGAGTCGAAACGGGTCCGAGACTACGAGCAGTACTTC
NA,TRBJ2-7,TRBV9,once,CASSPGQLGYEQYF,TGTGCCAGCAGCCCAGGTCAGTTAGGCTACGAGCAGTACTTC
NA,TRBJ1-2,TRBV30,NA,CAWSPGNSYGYTF,TGTGCCTGGAGTCCGGGAAATAGCTATGGCTACACCTTC
TRBD2,TRBJ2-1,TRBV29-1,NA,CSVRPLAGDYNEQFF,TGCAGCGTTCGACCCCTAGCGGGAGACTACAATGAGCAGTTCTTC
TRBD1,TRBJ2-7,TRBV11-2,once,CASSLEGLGTGAREQYF,TGTGCCAGCAGCTTAGAGGGGTTGGGGACAGGGGCGCGCGAGCAGTACTTC
NA,TRBJ2-6,TRBV3-1/TRBV3-2,NA,CASSQRFSGANVLTF,TGTGCCAGCAGCCAGCGGTTTTCTGGGGCCAACGTCCTGACTTTC
NA,TRBJ1-4,TRBV12-3/TRBV12-4,NA,CATRRGEKLFF,TGTGCCACCAGGCGGGGAGAAAAACTGTTTTTT
NA,TRBJ1-2,TRBV20-1,NA,CSASPGVRYGYTF,TGCAGTGCTAGTCCCGGTGTGAGGTATGGCTACACCTTC
TRBD1,TRBJ2-5,TRBV30,NA,CAWITRGGQGTATQYF,TGTGCCTGGATCACCCGGGGGGGACAGGGGACCGCGACCCAGTACTTC
NA,TRBJ2-1,TRBV29-1,NA,CSVEDRLAYFKNEQFF,TGCAGCGTTGAAGATCGGTTAGCGTATTTTAAAAATGAGCAGTTCTTC
TRBD1,TRBJ1-1,TRBV2,NA,CASRVTGLGTEAFF,TGTGCCAGCAGGGTGACAGGGTTGGGTACTGAAGCTTTCTTT
NA,TRBJ1-3,TRBV19,NA,CASSIVQGTSGNTIYF,TGTGCCAGTAGTATAGTCCAGGGTACTTCTGGAAACACCATATATTTT
NA,TRBJ2-7,TRBV30,NA,CAWSVGPGYEQYF,TGTGCCTGGAGTGTAGGGCCGGGGTACGAGCAGTACTTC
NA,TRBJ1-1,TRBV19,NA,CASSMGRANTEAFF,TGTGCCAGTAGTATGGGCAGGGCGAACACTGAAGCTTTCTTT
NA,TRBJ1-5,TRBV5-1,NA,CASSPGHGGNQPQHF,TGCGCCAGCAGCCCAGGACACGGGGGAAATCAGCCCCAGCATTTT
TRBD2,TRBJ2-1,TRBV7-6,once,CASSLEASGRASNEQFF,TGTGCCAGCAGCTTAGAGGCTAGCGGGAGGGCCTCCAATGAGCAGTTCTTC
NA,TRBJ2-6,TRBV6-5,NA,CASSSRGSGANVLTF,TGTGCCAGCAGTTCTCGGGGCTCTGGGGCCAACGTCCTGACTTTC
TRBD1,TRBJ1-2,TRBV9,once,CASSVGRGNGYTF,TGTGCCAGCAGCGTAGGCAGGGGGAATGGCTACACCTTC
TRBD1,TRBJ1-5,TRBV4-1,NA,CASSQPDRGRIQPQHF,TGCGCCAGCAGCCAACCGGACAGGGGGCGCATTCAGCCCCAGCATTTT
TRBD1,TRBJ1-5,TRBV2,NA,CASSLTGMGNQPQHF,TGTGCCAGCAGTCTGACAGGGATGGGCAATCAGCCCCAGCATTTT
NA,TRBJ2-5,TRBV5-1,NA,CASSSPSGETQYF,TGCGCCAGCAGCTCCCCCTCGGGGGAGACCCAGTACTTC
NA,TRBJ1-2,TRBV3-1/TRBV3-2,NA,CASSQDRGRINFDYGYTF,TGTGCCAGCAGCCAAGATCGAGGAAGGATTAACTTCGACTATGGCTACACCTTC
TRBD1,TRBJ2-2,TRBV5-8,NA,CASIHGTGILGELFF,TGTGCCAGCATCCACGGGACAGGAATCCTCGGGGAGCTGTTTTTT
TRBD2,TRBJ2-7,TRBV5-1,NA,CASGLAGISYEQYF,TGCGCCAGCGGTCTAGCGGGCATCTCCTACGAGCAGTACTTC
TRBD1,TRBJ2-1,TRBV2,NA,CASRGTVYYNEQFF,TGTGCCAGCAGAGGGACAGTTTACTACAATGAGCAGTTCTTC
NA,TRBJ1-1,TRBV7-3,NA,CASSSGINTEAFF,TGTGCCAGCAGTTCGGGAATCAACACTGAAGCTTTCTTT
NA,TRBJ2-3,TRBV10-1,NA,CASQGINGGTQYF,TGCGCCAGCCAAGGGATTAACGGGGGTACGCAGTATTTT
TRBD2,TRBJ2-2,TRBV3-1/TRBV3-2,NA,CASSPPGKAGTGELFF,TGTGCCAGCAGCCCCCCCGGTAAAGCGGGGACCGGGGAGCTGTTTTTT
NA,TRBJ2-5,TRBV18,NA,CASSSVEETQYF,TGTGCCAGCTCGAGTGTCGAGGAGACCCAGTACTTC
NA,TRBJ1-1,TRBV20-1,NA,CSASLVFEAFF,TGCAGTGCTAGCCTCGTCTTTGAAGCTTTCTTT
NA,TRBJ2-1,TRBV12-5,once,CASARLARDYNEQFF,TGTGCTAGTGCCCGACTGGCGCGGGACTACAATGAGCAGTTCTTC
TRBD2,TRBJ2-1,TRBV19,NA,CASSLWREVNNEQFF,TGTGCCAGTAGTCTCTGGCGGGAGGTAAACAATGAGCAGTTCTTC
NA,TRBJ2-3,TRBV6-6,NA,CASKLGRGTDTQYF,TGTGCCAGCAAATTGGGCAGGGGAACAGATACGCAGTATTTT
NA,TRBJ1-2,TRBV27,once,CASSFSGGYYYGYTF,TGTGCCAGCAGTTTCTCAGGAGGGTACTACTATGGCTACACCTTC
NA,TRBJ2-1,TRBV6-2/TRBV6-3,NA,CASSLPLYNEQFF,TGTGCCAGCAGCCTCCCTCTCTACAATGAGCAGTTCTTC